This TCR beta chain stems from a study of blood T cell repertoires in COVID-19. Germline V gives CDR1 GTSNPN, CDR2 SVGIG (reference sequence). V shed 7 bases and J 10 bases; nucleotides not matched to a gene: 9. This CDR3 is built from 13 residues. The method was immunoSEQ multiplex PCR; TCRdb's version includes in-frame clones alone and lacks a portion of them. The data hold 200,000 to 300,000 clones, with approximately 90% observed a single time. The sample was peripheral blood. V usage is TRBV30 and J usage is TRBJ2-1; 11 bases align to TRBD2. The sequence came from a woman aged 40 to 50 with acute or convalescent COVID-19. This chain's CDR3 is CASLAGERWEQFF. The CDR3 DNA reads TGTGCCTCACTAGCGGGGGAGAGATGGGAGCAGTTCTTC.